The 28 T cell receptor beta chains below all came from one sample that was sequenced in a study of T cells in women clearing cervical HPV infection. Here immunoSEQ multiplex PCR was the method, and the copy in TCRdb shows in-frame clones only, minus some. In total, the table holds around 35,000 clones. Specimen: blood buffy coat. These TCRs come from a woman aged 18 to 75 with a cervical HPV16 infection that either progressed to CIN3+ or cleared (not recorded which).

In the case of this clone: The CDR3 end falls 3 residues outside the read, so it is completed with the germline J gene. This rearrangement joins TRBV20-1 to TRBJ2-2, with D possibly being TRBD2 (5 bases). CDR3 length: 18 residues. Germline CDR1 DFQATT, CDR2 SNEGSKA (reference sequence). The CDR3 region is CSARDTPSSGLEYEKLFF. The part of the CDR3 DNA that was read is TGCAGTGCTAGAGATACGCCATCGAGCGGCCTAGAGTACGAAAAG.

With regard to this clone: Sequencing ends 3 residues short of the CDR3 end; the germline J gene provides the rest. The chain combines TRBV19 with TRBJ1-4; 7 bases align to TRBD1. Germline V gene lookup returns CDR1 LNHDA and CDR2 SQIVND (reference sequence). This CDR3 comprises 13 residues. The CDR3 sequence: CASSPDRDSPLFF. CDR3 DNA (partial): TGTGCCAGTAGCCCTGACAGGGATTCACCA.

As concerns this clone: The read finishes 3 residues shy of the CDR3 end, and the germline J gene is used to complete it. The chain is built from TRBV12-5 and TRBJ2-1; a possible D gene is TRBD2 (5 bases). Germline V lookup: CDR1 LGHNT, CDR2 FRNRAP. Between the trimmed V and J ends, which lost 4 bases and 9 bases, there was a span of 13 bases. CDR3 length: 13 residues. The sequenced CDR3 bases are TGTGCTAGTGGTTCCGGACTTATAGGTGAG. Translated: CASGSGLIGE. The entire CDR3 is CASGSGLIGEQFF.

Concerning this clone: The read ends 3 residues before the CDR3 terminus; that terminus is restored from the germline J gene. The rearrangement uses TRBV7-2 and TRBJ1-2; tentatively, D is TRBD1 (6 bases). The CDR3 contains 13 residues. Germline V gives CDR1 SGHTA, CDR2 FQGNSA. CDR3 region: CASSRDNQESYTF. The DNA read from the CDR3 is TGTGCCAGCAGCAGGGACAACCAAGAGAGC. Using reference TRBV7-2 and TRBJ1-2 for the parts outside the CDR3, the full variable domain is GAGVSQSPSNKVTEKGKDVELRCDPISGHTALYWYRQSLGQGLEFLIYFQGNSAPDKSGLPSDRFSAERTGGSVSTLTIQRTQQEDSAVYLCASSRDNQESYTFGSGTRLTVV.

Comment on this clone: The CDR3 end is not reached by the read, which stops 3 residues before it; the germline J gene fills it in. The chain has TRBV5-6 and TRBJ2-2; TRBD2 matches at 7 bases. Germline V lookup: CDR1 SGHDT, CDR2 YYEEEE. This CDR3 is built from 13 residues. Trimming took 4 bases from V and 7 from J; bases not matched to a gene: 4. The CDR3 reads CASSPGRVGELFF. The DNA read from the CDR3 is TGTGCCAGCAGCCCAGGGAGGGTCGGGGAG.

Of note for this clone: The read falls 3 residues short of the CDR3 end, and the missing part is taken from the germline J gene. The V and J genes are TRBV18 and TRBJ1-2, with 7 bases lining up with TRBD1. Germline V gene sequence: CDR1 KGHSH, CDR2 LQKENI. This CDR3 is built from 17 residues. The CDR3 sequence: CASSPNRGVGLDNDYTF. The part of the CDR3 DNA that was read is TGTGCCAGCTCACCAAACAGGGGAGTCGGCCTTGACAATGAC.

In the case of this clone: The read gets to within 3 residues of the CDR3 end, and the germline J gene fills in the rest. V is TRBV19 and J is TRBJ1-3, with a weak D call TRBD1 (6 bases). The CDR3 is made up of 15 amino acids. V was pared by 7 bases and J by 0 bases, with 13 bases between. The germline V gene has CDR1 LNHDA and CDR2 SQIVND (reference sequence). CDR3 region: CASTRDTYSGNTIYF. The CDR3 DNA, read in part, is TGTGCCAGTACGAGGGACACCTACTCTGGAAACACC.

Notes on this clone: The read halts 3 residues ahead of the CDR3 end, with the missing end drawn from the germline J gene. The gene calls are TRBV2 and TRBJ2-3; 10 bases are shared with TRBD2. The V gene's germline CDR1 is SNHLY and CDR2 FYNNEI. V trimming: 4 bases; J trimming: 2 bases; junction bases outside the gene matches: 6. The CDR3 sequence is 16 residues long. The CDR3 reads CASSVGSGGNTDTQYF. The DNA read from the CDR3 is TGTGCCAGCAGTGTCGGTAGCGGGGGGAACACAGATACG.

CDR3 DNA, as far as it was read: TGTGCCAGCAGCGTGGTAGGAGGGGAGACC. Its translation: CASSVVGGET. The whole CDR3 is CASSVVGGETQYF. The chain carries TRBV11-3 and TRBJ2-5; possibly TRBD2 for D (6 bases). The CDR3 end is not reached by the read, which stops 3 residues before it; the germline J gene fills it in. V was cut by 5 bases and J by 5 bases, with 12 bases left in between. The CDR3 runs to 13 residues. Germline V gene sequence: CDR1 SGHNT, CDR2 YENEEA.

With regard to this clone: Sequencing ends 3 residues short of the CDR3 end; the germline J gene provides the rest. The genes are TRBV12-3 or TRBV12-4 and TRBJ2-7; the match to TRBD2 covers 9 bases. The CDR3 loop spans 14 amino acids. The trim removed 6 bases at V and 5 bases at J, leaving 8 bases unmatched. The part of the CDR3 DNA that was read is TGTGCCAGCAGGCCAGCGGGGGGATCCCACGAG. This gives the protein CASRPAGGSHE. The full CDR3 protein reads CASRPAGGSHEQYF.

Comment on this clone: The CDR3 end is not reached by the read, which stops 3 residues before it; the germline J gene fills it in. The chain couples TRBV28 to TRBJ2-5, with a weak D call TRBD2 (5 bases). From germline, CDR1 is MDHEN and CDR2 SYDVKM. V was shortened by 6 bases and J by 3 bases, with 14 bases between the two germline ends. CDR3 length: 14 amino acids. The CDR3 bases that were read are TGTGCCAGCAGCCCCCGGCGGCGGGAAGAGACC. It specifies CASSPRRREET. The CDR3 in full is CASSPRRREETQYF. The whole variable domain, filled in from reference TRBV28 and TRBJ2-5, reads DVKVTQSSRYLVKRTGEKVFLECVQDMDHENMFWYRQDPGLGLRLIYFSYDVKMKEKGDIPEGYSVSREKKERFSLILESASTNQTSMYLCASSPRRREETQYFGPGTRLLVL.

The sequenced CDR3 bases are TGTGCCAGCAGTCATGACAGGGGTACTAATGAAAAA. Protein: CASSHDRGTNEK. The full CDR3 sequence reads CASSHDRGTNEKLFF. The chain couples TRBV7-2 to TRBJ1-4; TRBD1 matches at 8 bases. The sequence runs out 3 residues before the end of the CDR3; the remainder is reconstructed from the germline J gene. V dropped 6 bases and J dropped 2; count of bases not matched to a gene: 5. The CDR3 has 15 amino acids. CDR1 and CDR2 from the germline V gene are SGHTA and FQGNSA.

CDR3 loop: CASSDVRQANTGELFF. Partial CDR3 DNA: TGTGCCAGCAGTGACGTTCGACAGGCGAACACCGGGGAG. The chain employs TRBV2 and TRBJ2-2, with a tentative D call TRBD1 (6 bases). The CDR3 end falls 3 residues outside the read, so it is completed with the germline J gene. The CDR3 extends over 16 amino acids. Germline V gives CDR1 SNHLY, CDR2 FYNNEI. V shed 3 bases and J shed 0 bases, with 11 bases lying between them.

Regarding this clone: The read stops 3 residues short of the end of the CDR3; the missing end is completed from the germline J gene. V usage is TRBV7-3 and J usage is TRBJ2-1; 8 bases agree with TRBD2. Per the germline V gene, CDR1 is SGHTA and CDR2 is FQGTGA. The CDR3 totals 14 residues. J was trimmed by 6 bases and V by 5 bases; bases with no gene match: 6. The sequenced CDR3 bases are TGTGCCAGCAGCCCCGGGGGGGCCGGCAATGAG. Its translation is CASSPGGAGNE. The full CDR3 protein reads CASSPGGAGNEQFF.

As regards this clone: Read sequence stops 3 residues before the CDR3 end, and the germline J gene provides the missing end. The V and J genes are TRBV6-2 or TRBV6-3 and TRBJ2-3, with D tentatively TRBD1 (7 bases). From germline, CDR1 is MNHEY and CDR2 SVGEGT. CDR3 size: 13 residues. CDR3 loop: CASTRGVNQPQYF. The sequenced part of the CDR3 DNA is TGTGCCAGCACCAGGGGGGTTAATCAGCCG.

Comment on this clone: The read terminates 3 residues before the CDR3 end, so the remaining end is supplied by the germline J gene. J is TRBJ2-4 and V is TRBV20-1, with a tentative D call TRBD1 (7 bases). This CDR3 region has 13 residues. Trimming took 3 bases from V and 4 from J, leaving 10 bases between them. Germline-derived CDR1 and CDR2 are DFQATT and SNEGSKA (reference sequence). The sequenced CDR3 bases are TGCAGTGCTAGGGGGGGACAGAAAAACATT. Encoded protein: CSARGGQKNI. The full CDR3 protein reads CSARGGQKNIQYF.

A word on this clone: The read gets to within 3 residues of the CDR3 end, and the germline J gene fills in the rest. V is TRBV19 and J is TRBJ1-1; 7 nucleotides agree with TRBD1. The CDR3 runs 13 residues. Germline-derived CDR1 and CDR2 are LNHDA and SQIVND (reference sequence). After removal of 5 bases from V and 5 bases from J, the junction contained 5 bases not matched to a gene. CDR3 amino acids: CASSHRGLTEAFF. The CDR3 DNA, read in part, is TGTGCCAGTAGTCACAGGGGACTGACTGAA.

With regard to this clone: From the germline J gene comes the end of the CDR3, since the read stops 3 residues before it. This chain uses TRBV2 with TRBJ1-2; 9 nucleotides line up with TRBD1. With V trimmed by 4 bases and J by 4 bases, 4 bases remained unmatched. This CDR3 spans 14 amino acids. Germline V gives CDR1 SNHLY, CDR2 FYNNEI. The CDR3 loop is CASSGGQGSYGYTF. The CDR3 DNA, read in part, is TGTGCCAGCAGTGGTGGACAGGGGAGCTATGGC.

With regard to this clone: The CDR3 end lies 3 residues beyond the end of the read and is filled in from the germline J gene. This chain uses TRBV29-1 with TRBJ1-1, with 7 bases lining up with TRBD1. The CDR3 has 12 amino acids. V shed 4 bases and J 7 bases; nucleotides not matched to a gene: 6. CDR1 SQVTM and CDR2 ANQGSEA come from the germline V gene. The CDR3 bases that were read are TGCAGCGTTGCCCCCCAGGGGGTTGAA. Amino acids: CSVAPQGVE. The complete CDR3 protein is CSVAPQGVEAFF.

Turning to this clone: The CDR3 goes on 3 residues after the read ends, and that part is filled in from the germline J gene. This rearrangement joins TRBV7-9 to TRBJ2-1, with 10 bases matching TRBD1. The length of the CDR3 is 15 residues. Trimming took 7 bases from V and 9 from J; bases not matched to a gene: 12. Per germline, CDR1 SEHNR and CDR2 FQNEAQ (reference sequence). The sequenced part of the CDR3 DNA is TGTGCCAGCACCTGGGGACAGGGGAGGAATAGTGAG. Translated, it gives CASTWGQGRNSE. The CDR3 reads in full as CASTWGQGRNSEQFF.

A word on this clone: The sequence runs out 3 residues before the end of the CDR3; the remainder is reconstructed from the germline J gene. The rearrangement uses TRBV2 and TRBJ2-3; TRBD1 matches 11 bases. This CDR3 is built from 15 residues. CDR1 SNHLY and CDR2 FYNNEI come from the germline V gene. J lost 4 bases, V lost 6 bases, and 6 bases had no gene match. The CDR3 protein is CASSHGQGAADTQYF. CDR3 bases read: TGTGCCAGCAGCCATGGACAGGGGGCCGCAGATACG.

As concerns this clone: With the read ending 3 residues before the CDR3 end, the germline J gene is used to fill in that end. The genes are TRBV4-1 and TRBJ2-2; 7 bases line up with TRBD1. V shed 1 base and J 4 bases; nucleotides not matched to a gene: 6. The CDR3 runs to 16 residues. Germline V gene lookup returns CDR1 MGHRA and CDR2 YSYEKL. CDR3 DNA, as far as it was read: TGCGCCAGCAGCCAAGCCCCAACAGGGGTCACCGGGGAG. It translates to CASSQAPTGVTGE. The CDR3 in full is CASSQAPTGVTGELFF.

As regards this clone: The read terminates 3 residues ahead of where the CDR3 ends, so the germline J gene completes it. The J gene is TRBJ2-1, the V gene TRBV7-8, with 9 bases fitting TRBD1. CDR3 length: 13 residues. Germline CDR1 is SGHVS and CDR2 is FQNEAQ. Trimming removed 5 bases from V and 7 bases from J; junction bases left unmatched: 3. The CDR3: CASSPDRGNEQFF. The part of the CDR3 DNA that was read is TGTGCCAGCAGCCCGGACAGGGGTAATGAG.

A remark on this clone: The CDR3 end is not reached by the read, which stops 3 residues before it; the germline J gene fills it in. This chain joins TRBV11-3 and TRBJ2-1; D might be TRBD1 (6 bases). From germline, CDR1 is SGHNT and CDR2 YENEEA. The CDR3 runs 15 residues. Trimming shortened V by 0 bases and J by 6 bases, and 12 bases separated the two germline ends. Incomplete CDR3 DNA: TGTGCCAGCAGCTTAGATGCAGGGGCCCTCAATGAG. Its protein product is CASSLDAGALNE. The CDR3, in full, reads CASSLDAGALNEQFF.

Regarding this clone: The CDR3 is cut off 3 residues early in the read; its end comes from the germline J gene. The rearrangement joins TRBV29-1 to TRBJ2-4; 9 bases are shared with TRBD1. Germline values: CDR1 SQVTM, CDR2 ANQGSEA. The CDR3 totals 13 residues. The CDR3 sequence is CSGIRDRAETQYF. The part of the CDR3 DNA that was read is TGCAGCGGGATCCGGGACAGGGCGGAGACT.

The part of the CDR3 DNA that was read is TGTGCCAGCAGTTCCGGACAGGGGGTCTACAATGAG. Amino acids: CASSSGQGVYNE. The entire CDR3 is CASSSGQGVYNEQFF. The chain employs TRBV11-2 and TRBJ2-1; 10 bases line up with TRBD1. The sequenced fragment ends 3 residues before the CDR3 boundary, so the rest is inferred from the germline J gene. This CDR3 has 15 residues. The trim removed 6 bases at V and 3 bases at J, leaving 5 bases unmatched. Germline CDR1 is SGHAT and CDR2 is FQNNGV.

With regard to this clone: The sample carries other DNA sequences with the same CDR3. CDR3 region: CASSFSGPSETAFF. The sequenced part of the CDR3 DNA is TGTGCCAGTAGTTTCAGCGGTCCATCGGAGACC. The chain has TRBV19 and TRBJ1-1, with D unresolved. The read stops 3 residues short of the end of the CDR3; the missing end is completed from the germline J gene. Germline V gives CDR1 LNHDA, CDR2 SQIVND (reference sequence). The CDR3 totals 14 residues.

A note on this clone: The CDR3 is cut off 3 residues early in the read; its end comes from the germline J gene. The rearrangement joins TRBV20-1 to TRBJ2-1; 11 bases align to TRBD2. Germline CDR1 is DFQATT and CDR2 is SNEGSKA (reference sequence). The CDR3 is 14 amino acids. V was clipped by 0 bases and J by 9 bases; unmatched bases: 4. The part of the CDR3 DNA that was read is TGCAGTGCTAGAGATTCCGGGACTAGCGGTGAG. This encodes CSARDSGTSGE. The whole CDR3 sequence reads CSARDSGTSGEQFF.